A selection of T cell receptor beta chains follows, all from one sample in a study of blood T cell repertoires in COVID-19. The method was immunoSEQ multiplex PCR; TCRdb's version includes in-frame clones alone and lacks a portion of them. The data contain 100,000 to 130,000 clones, less than 90% of them singletons. Source material: peripheral blood. Receptor source: a human donor in a cohort sampled during active COVID-19. Both conserved end residues are part of each CDR3. D genes are given only for firm matches. Clone size is given for some rows only: seen once, a few or many times, or a class if the clone is expanded.

D	size	V	J	CDR3	DNA
-	few	TRBV7-2	TRBJ1-1	CASSEQVGRTEAFF	TGTGCCAGCAGCGAACAGGTCGGTAGAACTGAAGCTTTCTTT
TRBD1	-	TRBV12-3/TRBV12-4	TRBJ1-1	CASSPAGDRKAFF	TGTGCCAGCAGTCCCGCCGGGGACAGGAAAGCTTTCTTT
-	-	TRBV5-8	TRBJ1-5	CASSLAFGGHSNQPQHF	TGTGCCAGCAGCTTGGCGTTCGGGGGGCATAGCAATCAGCCCCAGCATTTT
-	-	TRBV28	TRBJ2-2	CASSLRQGITGELFF	TGTGCCAGCAGTTTAAGGCAGGGTATCACCGGGGAGCTGTTTTTT
-	-	TRBV19	TRBJ2-1	CASSRRSSTSGDEQFF	TGTGCCAGTAGTAGGAGGTCGTCCACCTCAGGGGATGAGCAGTTCTTC
TRBD1	-	TRBV5-1	TRBJ2-7	CASHPGTGVYEQYF	TGCGCCAGTCACCCCGGGACAGGGGTCTACGAGCAGTACTTC
-	-	TRBV7-2	TRBJ1-2	CASSLGVTGYGYTF	TGTGCCAGCAGCTTAGGGGTTACAGGCTATGGCTACACCTTC
TRBD2	-	TRBV2	TRBJ2-1	CASSFGLAGENEQFF	TGTGCCAGCAGTTTTGGACTAGCGGGAGAGAATGAGCAGTTCTTC
-	-	TRBV12-3/TRBV12-4	TRBJ2-2	CASTTGTGELFF	TGTGCCAGCACTACAGGGACCGGGGAGCTGTTTTTT
-	-	TRBV28	TRBJ2-5	CASSIHNQETQYF	TGTGCCAGCAGTATCCACAACCAAGAGACCCAGTACTTC
-	-	TRBV5-5	TRBJ2-5	CASSLGDRGGETQYF	TGTGCCAGCAGCTTAGGTGACAGGGGAGGGGAGACCCAGTACTTC
TRBD2	-	TRBV5-1	TRBJ2-1	CASSPRTSGSNEQFF	TGCGCCAGCAGCCCAAGGACTAGCGGGAGCAATGAGCAGTTCTTC
TRBD1	-	TRBV18	TRBJ1-3	CASSPAGQSFSGNTIYF	TGTGCCAGCTCACCGGCGGGACAGTCCTTCTCTGGAAACACCATATATTTT
TRBD1	once	TRBV30	TRBJ1-1	CASQGGAVGENTEAFF	TGTGCCTCGCAAGGGGGCGCGGTGGGGGAGAACACTGAAGCTTTCTTT
-	few	TRBV10-3	TRBJ2-5	CAISDRGQETQYF	TGTGCCATCAGTGACAGGGGCCAAGAGACCCAGTACTTC
-	-	TRBV28	TRBJ2-3	CASRGFGGNVDTQYF	TGTGCCAGCCGGGGGTTTGGGGGGAATGTTGATACGCAGTATTTT
-	few	TRBV27	TRBJ1-6	CASSLEGWGSPLHF	TGTGCCAGCAGTTTGGAGGGGTGGGGTTCACCCCTCCACTTT
-	-	TRBV28	TRBJ1-5	CASSLESRPGNQPQHF	TGTGCCAGCAGTTTAGAGAGCAGGCCGGGCAATCAGCCCCAGCATTTT
TRBD2	-	TRBV27	TRBJ2-1	CASSPQSGGTSGRYNEQFF	TGTGCCAGCAGTCCCCAATCAGGCGGGACTAGCGGGAGGTACAATGAGCAGTTCTTC
-	-	TRBV20-1	TRBJ1-4	CSAVNRERLFF	TGCAGTGCGGTTAACAGGGAGCGACTGTTTTTT
-	-	TRBV14	TRBJ2-7	CASSQVRLGEQYF	TGTGCCAGCAGCCAGGTTAGACTGGGCGAGCAGTACTTC
TRBD2	-	TRBV5-1	TRBJ2-5	CASSLTSGTETQYF	TGCGCCAGCAGCTTGACTAGCGGGACAGAGACCCAGTACTTC
TRBD2	-	TRBV19	TRBJ2-3	CASSSGGSPTDTQYF	TGTGCCAGTAGTTCTGGCGGGAGCCCAACAGATACGCAGTATTTT
-	-	TRBV6-1	TRBJ2-2	CASSEIGTRGTGELFF	TGTGCCAGCAGTGAGATTGGGACTCGGGGCACCGGGGAGCTGTTTTTT
-	-	TRBV11-2	TRBJ1-2	CASSLVQGNHGYTF	TGTGCCAGCAGCTTAGTACAGGGAAATCATGGCTACACCTTC
TRBD1	-	TRBV6-2/TRBV6-3	TRBJ1-5	CASSAGGSGRNQPQHF	TGTGCCAGCAGTGCAGGGGGCTCGGGGCGCAATCAGCCCCAGCATTTT
TRBD1	-	TRBV29-1	TRBJ1-2	CSSNQGVYGYTF	TGCAGCTCAAATCAGGGGGTTTATGGCTACACCTTC
-	-	TRBV28	TRBJ1-2	CASSLFGAFEDYGYTF	TGTGCCAGCAGTTTATTTGGGGCTTTCGAGGACTATGGCTACACCTTC
-	-	TRBV6-2/TRBV6-3	TRBJ1-3	CASSYSFGNLQKPSGNTIYF	TGTGCCAGCAGTTACTCGTTTGGCAATTTACAGAAGCCCTCTGGAAACACCATATATTTT
TRBD1	few	TRBV6-5	TRBJ1-2	CASGTKGTVHGYTF	TGTGCCAGCGGCACAAAAGGGACAGTCCATGGCTACACCTTC
TRBD2	-	TRBV27	TRBJ2-2	CASSYLTSGDTGELFF	TGTGCCAGCAGCTATCTCACTAGCGGGGACACCGGGGAGCTGTTTTTT
TRBD2	-	TRBV24-1	TRBJ2-3	CATSGGLAGTDTQYF	TGTGCCACCAGTGGGGGACTAGCGGGAACAGATACGCAGTATTTT
TRBD1	-	TRBV6-1	TRBJ1-2	CASSDRDRRALNYGYTF	TGTGCCAGCAGTGACCGGGACAGGAGGGCGCTGAACTATGGCTACACCTTC
-	-	TRBV7-2	TRBJ1-6	CASSFGTQNSPLHF	TGTGCCAGCAGCTTCGGGACACAAAATTCACCCCTCCACTTT
-	-	TRBV10-3	TRBJ2-2	CASTGLPGTGELFF	TGTGCCTCCACAGGACTACCTGGCACCGGGGAGCTGTTTTTT
-	-	TRBV9	TRBJ2-3	CASSVLGLSLTDTQYF	TGTGCCAGCAGCGTATTGGGACTCTCCCTCACAGATACGCAGTATTTT
TRBD1	-	TRBV3-1/TRBV3-2	TRBJ1-2	CASSLGTGGDYGYTF	TGTGCCAGCAGCCTCGGGACAGGGGGCGACTATGGCTACACCTTC
-	-	TRBV9	TRBJ2-7	CASSAGQINEQYF	TGTGCCAGCAGCGCCGGACAGATTAACGAGCAGTACTTC
TRBD1	-	TRBV5-4	TRBJ2-5	CASSSWWTGSQETQYF	TGTGCCAGCAGCTCGTGGTGGACAGGGTCTCAAGAGACCCAGTACTTC
TRBD2	-	TRBV5-1	TRBJ2-7	CASSNVPGLGYEQYF	TGCGCCAGCAGCAACGTACCGGGACTAGGATACGAGCAGTACTTC
-	-	TRBV9	TRBJ1-2	CASSVGTEAPTF	TGTGCCAGCAGCGTAGGGACAGAAGCTCCTACCTTC
-	-	TRBV15	TRBJ1-4	CATSRDRRAGEKLFF	TGTGCCACCAGCAGAGATCGCCGGGCGGGGGAAAAACTGTTTTTT
-	-	TRBV5-1	TRBJ1-1	CASSFSGDNTEAFF	TGCGCCAGCAGCTTTTCAGGGGATAACACTGAAGCTTTCTTT
-	few	TRBV28	TRBJ1-1	CASSLLNTEAFF	TGTGCCAGCAGTTTATTAAACACTGAAGCTTTCTTT
TRBD1	-	TRBV2	TRBJ1-5	CASSEQGEYQPQHF	TGTGCCAGCAGTGAACAGGGGGAGTATCAGCCCCAGCATTTT
TRBD2	-	TRBV7-9	TRBJ2-1	CASSPQAGYGYNEQFF	TGTGCCAGCAGCCCCCAAGCGGGATATGGATACAATGAGCAGTTCTTC
-	-	TRBV7-3	TRBJ2-3	CASVGQLGDTQYF	TGTGCCAGCGTTGGACAGCTGGGAGATACGCAGTATTTT